The rows below give T cell receptor beta chains drawn from one sample of a study of cytomegalovirus exposure and HLA in healthy donors. Assay: immunoSEQ multiplex PCR; the TCRdb copy retains only in-frame clones and omits some. The sample has about 94,000 clones, around 66% seen once; the top ten hold about 3.9%. The sequenced sample consisted of PBMCs. These receptors all come from a man aged 25 to 40 in good health and CMV-seronegative. Both conserved end residues are part of each CDR3. The D gene is left open where the match is weak. The size entry is marked missing in some rows and otherwise reads once, few, many or a size class.

>NA|TRBV5-1|TRBJ2-5|NA
TGCGCCAGCAGCTTTCGCCTGGGAGAGGAGACCCAGTACTTC
CASSFRLGEETQYF
>NA|TRBV4-1|TRBJ1-1|NA
TGCGCCAGCAAAGACAGGAGCAAGAACACTGAAGCTTTCTTT
CASKDRSKNTEAFF
>NA|TRBV29-1|TRBJ2-7|TRBD1
TGCAGCGTTAGGACAGGGTCTGGCTACGAGCAGTACTTC
CSVRTGSGYEQYF
>NA|TRBV30|TRBJ2-3|NA
TGTGCCTGGAGAACGGGGGTTAGCACAGATACGCAGTATTTT
CAWRTGVSTDTQYF
>NA|TRBV30|TRBJ1-6|NA
TGTGCCTGGAGTTTTGTATCCTCTCAGTCACCCCTCCACTTT
CAWSFVSSQSPLHF
>NA|TRBV19|TRBJ2-7|NA
TGTGCCAGTAGTATAGACGACCGGGACACCTACGAGCAGTACTTC
CASSIDDRDTYEQYF
>NA|TRBV29-1|TRBJ2-7|NA
TGCAGCGTTAAGAAGAAGCCGGCCTACGAGCAGTACTTC
CSVKKKPAYEQYF
>NA|TRBV7-8|TRBJ1-1|NA
TGTGCCAGCAGCTTAGGAGGGGGCACTGAAGCTTTCTTT
CASSLGGGTEAFF
>NA|TRBV5-1|TRBJ1-6|TRBD1
TGCGCCAGCAGCTTATCCGGGACAGGGGGTTTCTCCTATAATTCACCCCTCCACTTT
CASSLSGTGGFSYNSPLHF
>NA|TRBV11-2|TRBJ2-1|TRBD1
TGTGCCAGCAGCTTAGGGGGACAGGGGTACAATGAGCAGTTCTTC
CASSLGGQGYNEQFF
>NA|TRBV6-5|TRBJ2-7|NA
TGTGCCAGCAGTTACGGGGGGGCGTCTACGTACGAGCAGTACTTC
CASSYGGASTYEQYF
>few|TRBV27|TRBJ2-1|TRBD2
TGTGCCAGCAGTCGGACTAGCGGGAGTCTGTACAATGAGCAGTTCTTC
CASSRTSGSLYNEQFF
>few|TRBV7-3|TRBJ2-3|NA
TGTGCCAGCAGTTTACGGCGGGGAAGCACAGATACGCAGTATTTT
CASSLRRGSTDTQYF
>few|TRBV11-2|TRBJ1-4|NA
TGTGCCAGCAGCTTATGGACAGAGGGAAATATATTTAATGAAAAACTGTTTTTT
CASSLWTEGNIFNEKLFF
>NA|TRBV27|TRBJ1-6|TRBD1
TGTGCCAGCAGTTTGTCACAGGGGAGCTCCTATAATTCACCCCTCCACTTT
CASSLSQGSSYNSPLHF
>NA|TRBV5-1|TRBJ2-1|TRBD2
TGCGCCAGCAGCTCGAGCGGGAGGGGCGATGAGCAGTTCTTC
CASSSSGRGDEQFF
>once|TRBV19|TRBJ2-3|TRBD2
TGTGCCAGTAGTATCATAGCGGGTGGCACAGATACGCAGTATTTT
CASSIIAGGTDTQYF
>NA|TRBV2|TRBJ1-2|TRBD1
TGTGCCAGCGGGGACAGGGGTATTTATGGCTACACCTTC
CASGDRGIYGYTF
>once|TRBV11-2|TRBJ1-4|NA
TGTGCCAGCAGCTTGGGCCAGGAGGATGAAAAACTGTTTTTT
CASSLGQEDEKLFF
>few|TRBV5-4|TRBJ2-3|NA
TGTGCCAGCAGCCCAATCTCCAGTGCTGATACGCAGTATTTT
CASSPISSADTQYF
>few|TRBV28|TRBJ1-4|TRBD1
TGTGCCAGCAGTCAAGGACAGGGGGCTGGCGTTTATGAAAAACTGTTTTTT
CASSQGQGAGVYEKLFF
>NA|TRBV30|TRBJ1-2|NA
TGTGCCTGGAATGGGCCGGAGGATGGCTACACCTTC
CAWNGPEDGYTF
>NA|TRBV5-8|TRBJ1-2|NA
TGTGCCAGCAGCTTGAGGGAGATAGCTGGCTATGGCTACACCTTC
CASSLREIAGYGYTF
>NA|TRBV4-2|TRBJ2-7|NA
TGTGCCAGCAGCCAAGATCTTTCGGAGGACTACTACGAGCAGTACTTC
CASSQDLSEDYYEQYF
>NA|TRBV6-1|TRBJ1-2|NA
TGTGCCAGCAGTGAAATTGAGCGACGCATCTATGGCTACACCTTC
CASSEIERRIYGYTF
>NA|TRBV29-1|TRBJ2-2|NA
TGCAGCGTTCGTTTCGGCAGGTGGAACACCGGGGAGCTGTTTTTT
CSVRFGRWNTGELFF
>NA|TRBV9|TRBJ2-7|NA
TGTGCCAGCAGCCCTGGGCCCTCTGCAGTATCCTACGAGCAGTACTTC
CASSPGPSAVSYEQYF
>NA|TRBV2|TRBJ2-5|TRBD2
TGTGCCAGCAGTGAACAAAGCGGGGGCCCCGGGGAGACCCAGTACTTC
CASSEQSGGPGETQYF
>few|TRBV14|TRBJ2-5|NA
TGTGCCAGCAGCCAAGACTCCCCAGAGACCCAGTACTTC
CASSQDSPETQYF
>NA|TRBV5-1|TRBJ2-7|TRBD1
TGCGCCAGCGGCGACAGGGAGTTCTTGGGGGAGCAGTACTTC
CASGDREFLGEQYF
>NA|TRBV5-1|TRBJ1-3|NA
TGCGCCAGCAGCAACCAACGGGACTCTGGAAACACCATATATTTT
CASSNQRDSGNTIYF
>NA|TRBV27|TRBJ2-7|TRBD2
TGTGCCAGCAGTCCCGGGACTAGCTACGAGCAGTACTTC
CASSPGTSYEQYF
>few|TRBV6-6|TRBJ1-2|TRBD1
TGTGCCAGCAGCCGGACAGGCGGGGGCTACACCTTC
CASSRTGGGYTF
>few|TRBV29-1|TRBJ2-7|TRBD1
TGCAGCGTTGAGGAACCGGGACAGAGTATATACGAGCAGTACTTC
CSVEEPGQSIYEQYF
>NA|TRBV13|TRBJ1-3|TRBD1
TGTGCCAGCAGCCCCCAGGGGGTGATCATATATTTT
CASSPQGVIIYF
>few|TRBV18|TRBJ1-1|TRBD1
TGTGCCAGCTCACCCAGACAGGGGGCGCGGATGAACACTGAAGCTTTCTTT
CASSPRQGARMNTEAFF
>few|TRBV4-3|TRBJ1-1|NA
TGCGCCAGCAGCCTGGGACTGATGAACACTGAAGCTTTCTTT
CASSLGLMNTEAFF
>few|TRBV7-9|TRBJ2-1|NA
TGTTCCAGCAGCTTAGCGCAGGGGCTAGCTAGGGAGCAGTTCTTC
CSSSLAQGLAREQFF
>NA|TRBV6-1|TRBJ2-5|TRBD2
TGTGCCAGCAGTGAATTGAGAGCGGGGGGGCGCTTACATCAAGAGACCCAGTACTTC
CASSELRAGGRLHQETQYF
>NA|TRBV4-1|TRBJ2-1|NA
TGCGCCAGCAGCCAAGGAGCTCCTAGCATCCTTCGCAATGAGCAGTTCTTC
CASSQGAPSILRNEQFF
>NA|TRBV7-3|TRBJ2-5|NA
TGTGCCAGCAGCTTAGGGGGGAGGAGGGAAGAGACCCAGTACTTC
CASSLGGRREETQYF
>NA|TRBV20-1|TRBJ1-1|NA
TGCAGTGCTGGGAGGAATACTGAAGCTTTCTTT
CSAGRNTEAFF
>NA|TRBV18|TRBJ1-2|NA
TGTGCCAGCTCCCCTTCGGTTGCTAACTATGGCTACACCTTC
CASSPSVANYGYTF
>few|TRBV9|TRBJ1-2|TRBD1
TGTGCCAGCAGCGTATATAAGATGGACAGGGAGTCTGGCTACACCTTC
CASSVYKMDRESGYTF
>NA|TRBV9|TRBJ1-2|NA
TGTGCCAGCAGCGTAGTAACCGGCCCAGCGACAGACACATATGGCTACACCTTC
CASSVVTGPATDTYGYTF
>NA|TRBV5-1|TRBJ2-7|TRBD1
TGCGCCAGCAGCCCTTCGGGGACAGAGATCTACGAGCAGTACTTC
CASSPSGTEIYEQYF
>NA|TRBV4-3|TRBJ1-6|NA
TGCGCCAGCAGCCGAGAGGACACGGGTAATTCACCCCTCCACTTT
CASSREDTGNSPLHF
>NA|TRBV5-3|TRBJ2-3|NA
TGTGCCAGAAGCCTCGGACAGTTCTATCGCACAGATACGCAGTATTTT
CARSLGQFYRTDTQYF
>once|TRBV7-9|TRBJ1-1|NA
TGTGCCAGCAGCCCTGGGACAGAAGCTTTCTTT
CASSPGTEAFF
>few|TRBV9|TRBJ2-1|NA
TGTGCCAGCAGCCCACCAATGCGGAGCTACAATGAGCAGTTCTTC
CASSPPMRSYNEQFF
>NA|TRBV4-3|TRBJ2-5|NA
TGCGCCAGCAGCCAGAGCCCATATCGCGAAGAGACCCAGTACTTC
CASSQSPYREETQYF
>NA|TRBV6-1|TRBJ2-5|TRBD1
TGTGCCAGCAGTGACAAACCGGGACAGGGTGGAGAGACCCAGTACTTC
CASSDKPGQGGETQYF
>few|TRBV25-1|TRBJ1-1|NA
TGTGCCAGCTCCGGGACAACCCCTATTGAAGCTTTCTTT
CASSGTTPIEAFF
>few|TRBV6-6|TRBJ2-7|NA
TGTGCCAGCAGTTACCTAAACTACGAGCAGTACTTC
CASSYLNYEQYF
>NA|TRBV5-1|TRBJ1-2|NA
TGCGCCAGCAGCTTGGGAGATCCTTATGGCTACACCTTC
CASSLGDPYGYTF
>NA|TRBV12-5|TRBJ1-1|NA
TGTGCTAGTGGTAGCCCGGTGAACACTGAAGCTTTCTTT
CASGSPVNTEAFF
>few|TRBV7-9|TRBJ1-3|TRBD1
TGTGCCAGCACCCCTTCGGCAGGGGGCTCTGGAAACACCATATATTTT
CASTPSAGGSGNTIYF
>NA|TRBV7-2|TRBJ2-3|TRBD2
TGTGCCAGCAGCTTAGATGGACTAGCGGGGCGCACAGATACGCAGTATTTT
CASSLDGLAGRTDTQYF
>NA|TRBV11-2|TRBJ2-7|TRBD1
TGTGCCAGCAGCTTAAACCGGGACAGTGTGTACGAGCAGTACTTC
CASSLNRDSVYEQYF